This entry concerns a single T cell receptor beta chain. Methods used by the authors: Amplification of reference gene primers provided the estimated nucleated cell counts. Using immunoSEQ multiplex PCR, the repertoire was profiled, and TCRdb retains in-frame clones only, with some absent. V, J and clone size derive from that table, while D and trimming were established from the DNA sequence. The table has about 190,000 clones, less than 90% seen once. The CDR3 has 19 amino acids. CDR1 is SGHVS, CDR2 FQNEAQ, per germline. With 3 bases clipped from V and 1 base from J, the junction kept 11 bases outside the gene matches. This sample was included in a study of blood T cell repertoires in COVID-19. About the research overall: PBMCs, B-cell-depleted T cells, or T cells provided the cDNA or gDNA that made up the material.

The chain carries TRBV7-8 and TRBJ2-2; 10 nucleotides match TRBD2. The source material was peripheral blood. The sequence was collected from a man younger than 45 with acute or convalescent COVID-19. The DNA of the CDR3 is TGTGCCAGCAGCTTTAGGCGGGGTACTAGCGGGAAGAACACCGGGGAGCTGTTTTTT. Its translation is CASSFRRGTSGKNTGELFF.